A single sample gave rise to the 14 T cell receptor beta chains below, sequenced in a study of blood T cell repertoires in COVID-19. The protocol was immunoSEQ multiplex PCR, while the TCRdb copy is restricted to in-frame clones and leaves out a portion. The sample carries approximately 230,000 clones, around 80% recorded once. What was sequenced was PBMCs or T cells enriched from blood (not recorded which). The receptor set was obtained from a man between 40 and 49 years old who had recovered from COVID-19.

This clone was picked up a small number of times. The rearrangement uses TRBV28 and TRBJ1-1, with D maybe TRBD1 (6 bases). V dropped 4 bases and J dropped 1 base, with 13 bases sitting between them. The CDR3 consists of 15 residues. Germline V CDR1 and CDR2: MDHEN, SYDVKM. The CDR3 coding sequence is TGTGCCAGCAGTTACTTACAGGGTAGGAACACTGAAGCTTTCTTT. Translating it yields CASSYLQGRNTEAFF.

The DNA of the CDR3 is TGTGCCATCAGTGACAGGGGTGACTATGGCTACACCTTC. This gives the protein CAISDRGDYGYTF. V is TRBV10-3 and J is TRBJ1-2, with TRBD1 as a possible D gene (6 bases). The germline V gene has CDR1 ENHRY and CDR2 SYGVKD. Deletions cut 3 bases from V and 3 bases from J, with 8 bases between. The CDR3 totals 13 residues.

Comments on this clone: The same CDR3 is also encoded by other DNA sequences in this sample. This chain connects TRBV18 to TRBJ2-1, with a weak D call TRBD2 (6 bases). The germline V gene encodes CDR1 KGHSH and CDR2 LQKENI. The CDR3 is 16 residues long. V lost 0 bases to trimming and J lost 0 bases, with 9 bases between them. The CDR3 DNA follows: TGTGCCAGCTCACCACCTAGCGGAGGCTCCTACAATGAGCAGTTCTTC. The encoded protein is CASSPPSGGSYNEQFF.

The chain links TRBV10-3 to TRBJ1-5, with D possibly being TRBD1 (5 bases). CDR1 ENHRY and CDR2 SYGVKD come from the germline V gene. This CDR3 region has 16 residues. Trimming took 0 bases from V and 2 from J, leaving 11 bases between them. CDR3: CAISESTWGGNQPQHF. In DNA form, the CDR3 reads TGTGCCATCAGTGAGTCGACCTGGGGCGGCAATCAGCCCCAGCATTTT.

This clone was recorded a few times. The chain employs TRBV19 and TRBJ1-1; D possibly corresponds to TRBD1 (5 bases). Germline V CDR1 and CDR2: LNHDA, SQIVND (reference sequence). V was clipped by 6 bases and J by 0 bases, with 8 bases between them. CDR3 length equals 13 residues. CDR3 protein: CASRWTLNTEAFF. The CDR3 DNA reads as TGTGCCAGTAGATGGACACTGAACACTGAAGCTTTCTTT.

The rearrangement links TRBV5-1 to TRBJ2-6; 7 bases are a match to TRBD1. The CDR3 runs 18 residues. The V and J ends lost 9 bases and 4 bases, in that order; junction bases with no gene match: 19. Germline V gives CDR1 SGHRS, CDR2 YFSETQ. Here the CDR3 reads CANEHPGQRYLGANVLTF. CDR3 bases: TGCGCCAACGAGCATCCGGGACAGAGGTATCTGGGGGCCAACGTCCTGACTTTC.

A note on this clone: A junction boundary mismatches the germline segment, possibly from a read error. V is TRBV13 and J is TRBJ1-5, with 8 bases fitting TRBD1. The CDR3 is made up of 16 amino acids. Germline assignment: CDR1 PRHDT and CDR2 FYEKMQ (reference sequence). This CDR3 reads CASGLGLRDRNQPQHF. CDR3 coding DNA: TGTGCCAGCGGCTTAGGCCTCAGGGACAGGAATCAGCCCCAGCATTTT.

The J gene is TRBJ1-1, the V gene TRBV5-1, with TRBD1 identical over 8 bases. CDR3 size: 14 residues. V lost 2 bases and J lost 4; bases outside the gene matches: 4. Per germline, CDR1 SGHRS and CDR2 YFSETQ. This CDR3 reads CASSLQGTGTEAFF. DNA of the CDR3: TGCGCCAGCAGCTTACAGGGGACAGGCACTGAAGCTTTCTTT.

The J gene is TRBJ1-6, the V gene TRBV6-1; D remains ambiguous. The CDR3 is made up of 15 amino acids. Trimming shortened V by 2 bases and J by 10 bases, and 15 bases separated the two germline ends. CDR1 and CDR2 from the germline V gene are MNHNS and SASEGT. The CDR3 loop reads CASSERGSAGSPLHF. The CDR3 DNA reads TGTGCCAGCAGTGAACGGGGTTCGGCGGGGTCACCCCTCCACTTT.

The chain joins TRBV2 to TRBJ2-2, with D tentatively TRBD1 (5 bases). Germline V gene lookup returns CDR1 SNHLY and CDR2 FYNNEI. The CDR3 contains 13 residues. The ends were cut back, 5 bases at V and 7 bases at J, with 11 bases in the middle. CDR3 DNA: TGTGCCAGCAGTTCCCAGGGAAGCGGGGAGCTGTTTTTT. Amino acids: CASSSQGSGELFF.

V gene TRBV15 combines with J gene TRBJ2-2; 10 nucleotides line up with TRBD1. The CDR3 consists of 15 residues. J was trimmed by 5 bases and V by 3 bases; bases with no gene match: 3. The V gene's germline CDR1 is LNHNV and CDR2 YYDKDF (reference sequence). DNA of the CDR3: TGTGCCACCAGCAGGGACAGGGGGGGTACCGGGGAGCTGTTTTTT. It translates to CATSRDRGGTGELFF.

V and J are TRBV7-9 and TRBJ1-1; D may be TRBD1 (6 bases). Trimming took 1 base from V and 5 from J, leaving 14 bases between them. Germline values: CDR1 SEHNR, CDR2 FQNEAQ (reference sequence). This CDR3 spans 15 amino acids. CDR3 in DNA: TGTGCCAGCAGCTTAGAACTGGGGGCGCGGACTGAAGCTTTCTTT. Translated: CASSLELGARTEAFF.

V gene TRBV6-6 combines with J gene TRBJ2-3; D possibly corresponds to TRBD2 (6 bases). V was pared by 2 bases and J by 5 bases, with 8 bases between. The CDR3 extends over 13 amino acids. Germline assignment: CDR1 MNHNY and CDR2 SVGAGI (reference sequence). The CDR3 sequence: CASSYPTRDTQYF. CDR3 sequence (DNA): TGTGCCAGCAGTTACCCGACTAGAGATACGCAGTATTTT.

V usage is TRBV3-1 (or the pseudogene TRBV3-2) and J usage is TRBJ2-7; 10 bases are a match to TRBD2. The length of the CDR3 is 14 residues. J lost 3 bases, V lost 1 base, and 0 bases had no gene match. In germline, CDR1 is LGHDT, CDR2 YNNKEL (reference sequence). This CDR3 reads CASSQGTSGYEQYF. For the CDR3, the DNA is TGTGCCAGCAGCCAAGGGACTAGCGGCTACGAGCAGTACTTC.